The TCR beta chain under discussion was sequenced for a study of T cell changes during pregnancy in multiple sclerosis. TCRdb's table, derived via immunoSEQ multiplex PCR, lists solely in-frame clones and lacks some. The sample consists of under 130,000 clones, approximately 91% of them appearing once. The CDR3 consists of 18 residues. Trimming cost V 5 bases and J 7 bases; bases outside gene matches: 15. Germline lookup yields CDR1 PRHDT and CDR2 FYEKMQ (reference sequence). The TCR comes from a female donor with multiple sclerosis, enrolled in a pregnancy study. Sample: peripheral blood, taken after pregnancy. V gene TRBV13 combines with J gene TRBJ2-1; 12 nucleotides align to TRBD2. The CDR3 DNA reads TGTGCCAGCAGCCCGTCTAGCGGGGGGGCCGGGGGGGAAAATGAGCAGTTCTTC. This codes for CASSPSSGGAGGENEQFF.